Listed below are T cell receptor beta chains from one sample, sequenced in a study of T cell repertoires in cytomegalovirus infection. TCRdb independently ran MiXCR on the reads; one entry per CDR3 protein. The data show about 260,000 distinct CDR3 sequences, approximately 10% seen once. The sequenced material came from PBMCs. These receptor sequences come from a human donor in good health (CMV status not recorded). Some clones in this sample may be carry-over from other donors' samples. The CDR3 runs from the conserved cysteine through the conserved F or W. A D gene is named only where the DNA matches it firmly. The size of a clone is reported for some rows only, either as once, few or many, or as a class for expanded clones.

CASSSGGGKLFF,TGTGCCAGCAGTTCGGGGGGAGGAAAACTGTTTTTT,TRBJ1-4,many,TRBV6-5,12,NA
CASSLSGGLDTEAFF,TGTGCCAGCAGCTTAAGTGGCGGCCTGGACACTGAAGCTTTCTTT,TRBJ1-1,many,TRBV7-2,15,NA
CASSLLTGKYF,TGTGCCAGCAGCCTACTGACAGGAAAGTACTTC,TRBJ2-7,few,TRBV2,11,NA
CASSSAGAGANVLTF,TGTGCCAGCAGCTCAGCGGGAGCTGGGGCCAACGTCCTGACTTTC,TRBJ2-6,many,TRBV7-2,15,TRBD2
CASSQFNIGTSGRFSYEQYF,TGTGCCAGCAGTCAATTCAATATCGGGACTAGCGGAAGGTTCTCCTACGAGCAGTACTTC,TRBJ2-7,NA,TRBV11-2,20,TRBD2
CASSFEGTGANVLTF,TGTGCCAGCAGCTTTGAAGGGACTGGGGCCAACGTCCTGACTTTC,TRBJ2-6,NA,TRBV5-5,15,NA
CASSPQTAGGQTSGANVLTF,TGTGCCAGCAGTCCCCAGACGGCGGGAGGACAAACTTCTGGGGCCAACGTCCTGACTTTC,TRBJ2-6,few,TRBV6-6,20,TRBD2
CASLRDTLSYEQYF,TGTGCCAGCCTCCGGGACACCCTCTCCTACGAGCAGTACTTC,TRBJ2-7,NA,TRBV2,14,NA
CASRSDGVNSPLHF,TGTGCCAGCAGATCGGACGGAGTAAATTCACCCCTCCACTTT,TRBJ1-6,many,TRBV7-8,14,NA
CASSPGLAGGPENEQFF,TGTGCCAGCAGCCCGGGACTAGCGGGGGGGCCGGAGAATGAGCAGTTCTTC,TRBJ2-1,many,TRBV7-6,17,TRBD2
CASSSLGTPYF,TGTGCCAGCAGCTCCCTGGGGACCCCGTACTTC,TRBJ2-7,NA,TRBV7-2,11,NA
CASSYLRKSSGNTIYF,TGTGCCAGCAGTTACCTTAGAAAGAGCTCTGGAAACACCATATATTTT,TRBJ1-3,many,TRBV6-2/TRBV6-3,16,NA
CAGGGWYGYTF,TGTGCCGGTGGTGGATGGTACGGCTACACCTTC,TRBJ1-2,many,TRBV19,11,NA
CATSRENPGYEQYF,TGTGCCACCAGCAGAGAAAACCCAGGCTACGAGCAGTACTTC,TRBJ2-7,many,TRBV15,14,NA
CASSPGTGGNADTQYF,TGTGCCAGCAGCCCGGGGACAGGGGGCAACGCAGATACGCAGTATTTT,TRBJ2-3,NA,TRBV7-3,16,TRBD1
CASRGLTRAPYEQYF,TGTGCCAGCAGAGGCCTGACGAGGGCCCCCTACGAGCAGTACTTC,TRBJ2-7,NA,TRBV27,15,NA
CASSQLTFRGVDSPLHF,TGTGCCAGCAGCCAATTGACTTTCAGGGGCGTGGATTCACCCCTCCACTTT,TRBJ1-6,many,TRBV7-2,17,NA
CASSSGSSYEQYF,TGTGCCAGCAGCTCGGGGTCTTCCTACGAGCAGTACTTC,TRBJ2-7,many,TRBV7-2,13,NA
CASSPGGGVWTEAFF,TGTGCCAGCAGCCCAGGGGGGGGCGTTTGGACTGAAGCTTTCTTT,TRBJ1-1,many,TRBV25-1,15,TRBD1
CASSPQGTGGRNEQFF,TGTGCCAGCAGCCCCCAGGGGACGGGAGGGAGGAATGAGCAGTTCTTC,TRBJ2-1,NA,TRBV7-2,16,TRBD2
CASSFDGREIYGYTF,TGCGCCAGCAGCTTCGACGGCAGGGAAATTTATGGCTACACCTTC,TRBJ1-2,few,TRBV5-1,15,NA
CASSLEVGARYGYTF,TGTGCCAGCAGCTTAGAAGTAGGGGCGAGGTATGGCTACACCTTC,TRBJ1-2,few,TRBV7-9,15,NA
CASSPDRGFYGYTF,TGTGCCAGCAGCCCGGACAGGGGTTTCTATGGCTACACCTTC,TRBJ1-2,many,TRBV7-2,14,TRBD1
CASSFTGTSESYEQFF,TGTGCCAGCAGCTTTACCGGGACTAGCGAGAGTTATGAGCAGTTCTTC,TRBJ2-1,many,TRBV7-2,16,TRBD2
CSASRGARGPLNTEAFF,TGCAGTGCTAGTCGGGGGGCCCGAGGGCCCTTGAACACTGAAGCTTTCTTT,TRBJ1-1,many,TRBV20-1,17,NA
CASSRGRTYYGYTF,TGTGCCAGCAGCCGTGGACGGACTTACTATGGCTACACCTTC,TRBJ1-2,many,TRBV7-2,14,NA
CASSLGQGAGTSNQPQHF,TGTGCCAGCAGCTTGGGGCAGGGGGCCGGGACTAGCAATCAGCCCCAGCATTTT,TRBJ1-5,many,TRBV7-9,18,TRBD1
CASSSPTRGLRNEQFF,TGTGCCAGCAGCTCCCCGACTAGGGGGCTTAGAAATGAGCAGTTCTTC,TRBJ2-1,many,TRBV6-1,16,NA
CASSTGGEGTDTQYF,TGTGCCAGCTCAACGGGCGGAGAAGGCACAGATACGCAGTATTTT,TRBJ2-3,few,TRBV11-2,15,NA
CASSYSTGRANTGELFF,TGTGCCAGCAGTTACTCGACCGGGAGGGCGAATACCGGGGAGCTGTTTTTT,TRBJ2-2,few,TRBV6-2/TRBV6-3,17,TRBD2
CASSHDGGQGAYGYTF,TGTGCCAGCAGCCATGATGGGGGACAGGGGGCTTATGGCTACACCTTC,TRBJ1-2,NA,TRBV4-2,16,TRBD1
CAWNNRGRLNEKLFF,TGTGCCTGGAATAACAGGGGCCGGCTTAATGAAAAACTGTTTTTT,TRBJ1-4,few,TRBV30,15,TRBD1
CASRRPGTGNYGYTF,TGTGCCAGCAGACGTCCCGGGACAGGGAACTATGGCTACACCTTC,TRBJ1-2,many,TRBV6-2/TRBV6-3,15,TRBD1
CASSSPPRQGTEAFF,TGTGCCAGCAGTTCCCCCCCAAGGCAAGGCACTGAAGCTTTCTTT,TRBJ1-1,NA,TRBV28,15,NA
CASSFDRRNEKLFF,TGTGCCAGCAGTTTTGACAGACGAAATGAAAAACTGTTTTTT,TRBJ1-4,many,TRBV12-3/TRBV12-4,14,NA
CAIRTSGRLSEQFF,TGTGCCATCAGAACTAGCGGGAGGTTAAGTGAGCAGTTCTTC,TRBJ2-1,few,TRBV6-2/TRBV6-3,14,TRBD2
CASTDRPSYEQYF,TGTGCCAGCACCGATCGACCCTCCTACGAGCAGTACTTC,TRBJ2-7,NA,TRBV6-2/TRBV6-3,13,NA
CASSLTLAGGEQYF,TGTGCCAGCAGCTTGACACTAGCGGGCGGCGAGCAGTACTTC,TRBJ2-7,many,TRBV7-2,14,TRBD2
CASSEAINTGELFF,TGTGCCAGCAGTGAAGCAATCAACACCGGGGAGCTGTTTTTT,TRBJ2-2,many,TRBV6-1,14,NA
CSASRIVGSYNEQFF,TGCAGTGCTAGTAGGATAGTTGGCTCCTACAATGAGCAGTTCTTC,TRBJ2-1,NA,TRBV20-1,15,NA
CASSLPTDRTTEAFF,TGTGCCAGCAGTTTACCCACTGACAGGACCACTGAAGCTTTCTTT,TRBJ1-1,many,TRBV28,15,NA
CATSRRGSGANTDTQYF,TGTGCCACCAGCAGAAGGGGTAGCGGGGCAAACACAGATACGCAGTATTTT,TRBJ2-3,few,TRBV15,17,TRBD2
CASISAGSTEAFF,TGTGCCAGCATATCCGCCGGTAGCACTGAAGCTTTCTTT,TRBJ1-1,few,TRBV6-6,13,NA
CASSLRTGKIYEQYF,TGTGCCAGCAGTCTCCGGACAGGGAAAATTTACGAGCAGTACTTC,TRBJ2-7,many,TRBV12-3/TRBV12-4,15,TRBD1
CASRPGTTQETQYF,TGTGCCAGCAGACCAGGGACTACCCAAGAGACCCAGTACTTC,TRBJ2-5,many,TRBV7-6,14,TRBD2
CASSPSGTANTGELFF,TGTGCCAGCAGCCCCTCCGGGACAGCGAACACCGGGGAGCTGTTTTTT,TRBJ2-2,NA,TRBV7-2,16,TRBD1
CASSPIGGENSPLHF,TGTGCCAGCAGCCCCATAGGGGGTGAAAATTCACCCCTCCACTTT,TRBJ1-6,few,TRBV6-2/TRBV6-3,15,NA
CASSFYLWETQYF,TGTGCCAGCAGCTTCTACCTGTGGGAGACCCAGTACTTC,TRBJ2-5,many,TRBV7-3,13,NA
CASSGGGYSPLHF,TGTGCCAGCAGTGGGGGGGGTTATTCACCCCTCCACTTT,TRBJ1-6,NA,TRBV11-2,13,NA
CASRRLDTQYF,TGTGCCAGCAGGCGGTTGGATACGCAGTATTTT,TRBJ2-3,few,TRBV6-2/TRBV6-3,11,NA
CASSQPGGRETQYF,TGTGCCAGCAGTCAACCAGGGGGCAGAGAGACCCAGTACTTC,TRBJ2-5,few,TRBV7-2,14,TRBD1
CASSPLGTGGRNTEAFF,TGTGCCAGCTCACCACTCGGGACAGGGGGCCGGAACACTGAAGCTTTCTTT,TRBJ1-1,few,TRBV18,17,TRBD1
CASSLGPTLHF,TGTGCCAGCAGTTTAGGGCCAACACTCCACTTT,TRBJ1-6,many,TRBV12-3/TRBV12-4,11,NA
CASSPSSGGSYNEQFF,TGTGCCAGCAGCCCCTCTAGCGGGGGTTCCTACAATGAGCAGTTCTTC,TRBJ2-1,many,TRBV7-9,16,TRBD2
CASGTGVGNTIYF,TGTGCCAGCGGGACAGGGGTCGGAAACACCATATATTTT,TRBJ1-3,many,TRBV7-3,13,TRBD1